This T cell receptor beta chain was found in a study of T cell responses to AZD1222 COVID-19 vaccine. The V and J ends lost 2 bases and 6 bases respectively, with 25 bases between them. The CDR3 totals 18 residues. Germline CDR1 SGHRS, CDR2 YFSETQ. Clones were sequenced by immunoSEQ multiplex PCR, and TCRdb holds only the in-frame ones, with some missing. The sample has 150,000 to 160,000 clones, 90% to 95% seen once. Here the sequenced sample was peripheral blood, taken 28 days after the second AZD1222 dose. The rearrangement joins TRBV5-1 to TRBJ2-3; D may be TRBD1 or TRBD2 (6 bases each). This clonotype originated in an adult who received the AZD1222 COVID-19 vaccine. The CDR3 protein is CASSFGRKGLGGSDTQYF. For the CDR3, the DNA is TGCGCCAGCAGCTTCGGTCGAAAGGGATTAGGGGGGTCGGATACGCAGTATTTT.